One sample yielded the 9 T cell receptor beta chains listed below, sequenced in a study of graft-versus-host responses after intestinal transplantation. The method was immunoSEQ multiplex PCR; TCRdb's version includes in-frame clones alone and lacks a portion of them. The sample contains over 15,000 clones, 95% of which appear only once. This sample comprised PBMCs, obtained 23 days after intestinal transplant. The source is a human patient who received an intestinal transplant, so some T cells may come from the graft donor.

This clone has a single count. This chain connects TRBV4-2 to TRBJ2-6; 9 bases align to TRBD1. V shed 1 base and J 0 bases; nucleotides not matched to a gene: 22. CDR1 LGHNA and CDR2 YNFKEQ come from the germline V gene. This CDR3 spans 24 amino acids. CDR3 nucleotides: TGTGCCAGCAGCCAAGTATATGTTGGGTGGGACAGGGCAGAACCGAGCTCTGGGGCCAACGTCCTGACTTTC. Its protein product is CASSQVYVGWDRAEPSSGANVLTF.

V usage is TRBV6-5 and J usage is TRBJ2-7; perhaps D is TRBD1 or TRBD2 (7 bases each). V lost 2 bases, J lost 4 bases, and 12 bases lay in between. Per germline, CDR1 MNHEY and CDR2 SVGAGI. This CDR3 contains 14 residues. CDR3: CASSYLQGGYEQYF. CDR3 bases: TGTGCCAGCAGTTACCTTCAGGGGGGGTACGAGCAGTACTTC.

The chain couples TRBV30 to TRBJ2-1; 14 bases agree with TRBD2. The ends lost 5 bases at V and 0 bases at J; junction bases unmatched: 15. The CDR3 is 20 residues long. CDR1 is GTSNPN and CDR2 is SVGIG in the germline V gene (reference sequence). The CDR3 sequence is CAWELGRLAGGPRSYNEQFF. The CDR3 nucleotides read TGTGCCTGGGAACTTGGGCGACTAGCGGGAGGGCCCCGCTCCTACAATGAGCAGTTCTTC.

The chain joins TRBV12-5 to TRBJ1-1, with D unresolved. This CDR3 has 13 residues. Trimming took off 6 bases at V and 0 bases at J, with 8 bases between the two ends. The germline CDR1 and CDR2 sequences are LGHNT and FRNRAP. CDR3 in amino acids: CASGLTVNTEAFF. In DNA, the CDR3 is TGTGCTAGTGGATTAACGGTGAACACTGAAGCTTTCTTT.

The J gene is TRBJ1-4, the V gene TRBV7-9; 7 nucleotides align to TRBD1. CDR1 is SEHNR and CDR2 is FQNEAQ in the germline V gene (reference sequence). Germline trimming cut 5 bases from V and 6 bases from J; bases unmatched to any gene: 6. The CDR3 is 14 residues long. In DNA form, the CDR3 reads TGTGCCAGCAGCCCTTGGACAGGTGATGAAAAACTGTTTTTT. Translating gives CASSPWTGDEKLFF.

The V gene is TRBV6-9, the J gene TRBJ1-1; D unresolved. CDR1 and CDR2 from the germline V gene are MNHGY and SVAAGI. The CDR3 has 13 amino acids. Deletions cut 4 bases from V and 4 bases from J, with 10 bases between. In nucleotides, the CDR3 is TGTGCCAGCAGTTTAGGGCGATCCACTGAAGCTTTCTTT. This codes for CASSLGRSTEAFF.

This chain joins TRBV14 and TRBJ2-1; D tentatively fits TRBD1 or TRBD2 (5 bases each). Germline lookup yields CDR1 SGHDN and CDR2 FVKESK. Trimming removed 1 base at V and 0 bases at J, with 10 bases between. The CDR3 is 16 amino acids. CDR3 protein: CASSQAWGISYNEQFF. CDR3 DNA sequence: TGTGCCAGCAGCCAAGCGTGGGGGATCTCCTACAATGAGCAGTTCTTC.

V is TRBV27 and J is TRBJ1-2; D call uncertain. The CDR3 sequence is 12 residues long. Trimming pared 7 bases from V and 2 bases from J, leaving 8 bases between. Per the germline V gene, CDR1 is MNHEY and CDR2 is SMNVEV (reference sequence). CDR3 amino acids: CASKGGNYGYTF. CDR3 nucleotide sequence: TGTGCCAGCAAGGGAGGAAACTATGGCTACACCTTC.

The chain carries TRBV9 and TRBJ1-2, with a tentative D call TRBD1 (5 bases). The CDR3 sequence is 14 residues long. Germline CDR1 SGDLS, CDR2 YYNGEE. The V and J ends lost 0 bases and 8 bases respectively, with 14 bases between them. The CDR3 protein is CASSVEGTSSGYTF. The DNA of the CDR3 is TGTGCCAGCAGCGTAGAGGGGACGAGTTCCGGCTACACCTTC.